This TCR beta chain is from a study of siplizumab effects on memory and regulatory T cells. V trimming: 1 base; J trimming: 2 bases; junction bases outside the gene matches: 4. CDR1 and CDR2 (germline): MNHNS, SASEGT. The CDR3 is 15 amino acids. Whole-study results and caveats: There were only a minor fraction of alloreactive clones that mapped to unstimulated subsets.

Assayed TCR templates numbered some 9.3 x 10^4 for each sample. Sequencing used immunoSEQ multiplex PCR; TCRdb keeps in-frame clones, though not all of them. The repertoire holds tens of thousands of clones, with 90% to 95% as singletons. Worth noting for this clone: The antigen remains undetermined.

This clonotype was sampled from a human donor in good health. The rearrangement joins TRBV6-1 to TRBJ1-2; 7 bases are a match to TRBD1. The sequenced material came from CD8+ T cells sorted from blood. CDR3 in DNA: TGTGCCAGCAGTGAAGAGGAGACAGGGAACTATGGCTACACCTTC. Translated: CASSEEETGNYGYTF.